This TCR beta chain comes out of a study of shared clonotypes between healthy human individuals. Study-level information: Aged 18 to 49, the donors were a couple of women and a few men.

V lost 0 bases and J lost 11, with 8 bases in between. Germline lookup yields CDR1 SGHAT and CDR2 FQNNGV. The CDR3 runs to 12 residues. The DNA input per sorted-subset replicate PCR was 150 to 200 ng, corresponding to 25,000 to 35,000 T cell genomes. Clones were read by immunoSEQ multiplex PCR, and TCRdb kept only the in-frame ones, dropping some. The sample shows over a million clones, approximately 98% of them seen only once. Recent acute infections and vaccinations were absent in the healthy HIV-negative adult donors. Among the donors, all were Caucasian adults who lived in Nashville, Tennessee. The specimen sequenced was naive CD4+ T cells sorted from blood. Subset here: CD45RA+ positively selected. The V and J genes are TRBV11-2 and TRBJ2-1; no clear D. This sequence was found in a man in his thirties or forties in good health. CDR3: CASSLDLRKQFF. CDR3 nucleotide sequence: TGTGCCAGCAGCTTAGATCTCCGGAAGCAGTTCTTC.